The sequence of this TCR beta chain was determined in a study of memory CD4+ T cells and cytomegalovirus serostatus. Study-level information: Donors were healthy Belgian adults, several CMV seropositive and roughly 25 seronegative. Study findings and constraints: CD4+ memory repertoires contained about two fifths of the 164 reported CMV TCRbeta sequences.

The table came from immunoSEQ multiplex PCR; TCRdb's copy has only in-frame clones and leaves some out. Found here are 61,000 or so clones, less than 85% of them singletons; the top ten hold approximately 0.5%. Comment on this clone: Its antigen is as yet unknown.

V trimming: 2 bases; J trimming: 2 bases; junction bases outside the gene matches: 0. CDR1 is MNHNY and CDR2 is SVGAGI in the germline V gene (reference sequence). The CDR3 is 14 amino acids. The sort gate was single viable CD3+CD4+CD8-CD45RO+ cells for memory CD4+ T cells. CMV serostatus came from serum IgG against pp150, pp28, p38, p52. The sequenced material came from memory CD4+ T cells from blood. This clonotype was obtained from an adult in good health and CMV-seronegative. Some clones in this sample may be carry-over from other donors' samples. The V and J genes are TRBV6-6 and TRBJ1-2; 9 bases match TRBD1. The CDR3 DNA follows: TGTGCCAGCAGTTACGGGACAGGGAACTATGGCTACACCTTC. As protein: CASSYGTGNYGYTF.